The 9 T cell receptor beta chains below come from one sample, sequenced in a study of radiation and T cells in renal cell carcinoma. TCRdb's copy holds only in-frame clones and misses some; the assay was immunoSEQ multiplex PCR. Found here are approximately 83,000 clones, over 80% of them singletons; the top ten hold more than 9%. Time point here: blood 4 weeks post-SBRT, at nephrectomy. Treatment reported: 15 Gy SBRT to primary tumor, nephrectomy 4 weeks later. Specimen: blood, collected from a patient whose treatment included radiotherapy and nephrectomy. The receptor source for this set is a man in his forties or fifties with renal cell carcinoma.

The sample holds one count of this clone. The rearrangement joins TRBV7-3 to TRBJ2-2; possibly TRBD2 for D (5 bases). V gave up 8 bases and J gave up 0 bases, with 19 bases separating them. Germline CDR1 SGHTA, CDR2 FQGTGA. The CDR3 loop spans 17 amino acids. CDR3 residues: CASSSSPGRANTGELFF. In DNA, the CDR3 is TGTGCCAGCTCCTCCTCCCCTGGGCGGGCGAACACCGGGGAGCTGTTTTTT.

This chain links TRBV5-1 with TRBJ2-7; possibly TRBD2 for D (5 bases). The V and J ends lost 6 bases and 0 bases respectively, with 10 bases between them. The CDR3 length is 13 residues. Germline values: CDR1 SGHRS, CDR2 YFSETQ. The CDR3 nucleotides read TGCGCCAGCAATTCTGGGAGCTCCTACGAGCAGTACTTC. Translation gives CASNSGSSYEQYF.

The DNA for the CDR3 is TGTGCCAGCAGCCCTACCAGGGGGCTGGGTCGAGAGACCCAGTACTTC. It translates to CASSPTRGLGRETQYF. This chain uses TRBV7-2 with TRBJ2-5; 8 nucleotides agree with TRBD1. The germline V gene encodes CDR1 SGHTA and CDR2 FQGNSA. V shed 5 bases and J 4 bases; nucleotides not matched to a gene: 12. The CDR3 loop spans 16 amino acids.

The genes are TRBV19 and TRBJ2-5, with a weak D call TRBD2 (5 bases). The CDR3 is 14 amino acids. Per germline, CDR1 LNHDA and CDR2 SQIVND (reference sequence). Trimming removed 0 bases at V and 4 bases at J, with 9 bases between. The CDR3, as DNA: TGTGCCAGTAGTATAGACAGAGGGCGAGAGACCCAGTACTTC. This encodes CASSIDRGRETQYF.

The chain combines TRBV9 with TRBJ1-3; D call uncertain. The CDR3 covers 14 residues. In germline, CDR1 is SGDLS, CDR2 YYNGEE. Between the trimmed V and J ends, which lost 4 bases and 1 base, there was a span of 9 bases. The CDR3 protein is CASSPDGSGNTIYF. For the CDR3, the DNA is TGTGCCAGCAGCCCTGACGGTTCTGGAAACACCATATATTTT.

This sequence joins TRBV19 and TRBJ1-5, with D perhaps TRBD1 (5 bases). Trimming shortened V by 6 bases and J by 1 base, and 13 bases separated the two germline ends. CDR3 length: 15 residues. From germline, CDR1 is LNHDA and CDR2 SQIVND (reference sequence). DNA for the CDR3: TGTGCCAGTAGGGGGCAAATGGGGAGCAATCAGCCCCAGCATTTT. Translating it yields CASRGQMGSNQPQHF.

The DNA of the CDR3 is TGCGCCAGCAGCCAAGATTCTCTCATTGACAATGAGCAGTTCTTC. Amino acids: CASSQDSLIDNEQFF. This chain connects TRBV4-1 to TRBJ2-1, with D unresolved. Trimming cost V 0 bases and J 5 bases, with 11 bases left between them. Germline CDR1 is MGHRA and CDR2 is YSYEKL. The CDR3 extends over 15 amino acids.

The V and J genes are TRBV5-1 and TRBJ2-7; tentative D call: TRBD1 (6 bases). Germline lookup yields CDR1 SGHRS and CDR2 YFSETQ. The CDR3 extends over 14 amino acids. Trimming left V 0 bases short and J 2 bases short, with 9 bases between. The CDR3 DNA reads TGCGCCAGCAGCTTGGAACAGGGCGCCTACGAGCAGTACTTC. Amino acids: CASSLEQGAYEQYF.

The CDR3, as DNA: TGCGCCAGCAGTTTCGGTGCGACAGAGATCTATGGCTACACCTTC. Its translation: CASSFGATEIYGYTF. V usage is TRBV5-1 and J usage is TRBJ1-2, with D maybe TRBD1 (5 bases). The CDR3 spans 15 residues. The germline gives CDR1 SGHRS, CDR2 YFSETQ. The V and J ends lost 5 bases and 4 bases respectively, with 18 bases between them. Full variable domain (remainder filled in from reference TRBV5-1 and TRBJ1-2): KAGVTQTPRYLIKTRGQQVTLSCSPISGHRSVSWYQQTPGQGLQFLFEYFSETQRNKGNFPGRFSGRQFSNSRSEMNVSTLELGDSALYLCASSFGATEIYGYTFGSGTRLTVV.